The source of this T cell receptor (beta chain) is a study of graft-versus-host responses after intestinal transplantation. Study background: Following induction with anti-thymocyte globulin, all recipients were given tacrolimus and steroids for approximately three years.

Processing was applied to graft tissue in order to liberate intraepithelial and lamina propria lymphocytes. In its sample, this clone was seen a few times. Profiled with immunoSEQ multiplex PCR; TCRdb holds only in-frame clones, not every one. The data contain approximately 14,000 clones, 70% of them singletons. The sequence came from a human patient who received an intestinal transplant, so some T cells may come from the graft donor. The sequenced sample was ileum tissue, obtained around 700 days after intestinal transplantation.

The CDR3, as DNA: TGTGCCAGCAGTGAAAGGGCCACAGATACGCAGTATTTT. Translating gives CASSERATDTQYF. The V and J genes are TRBV6-1 and TRBJ2-3; D is uncertain. The V end was cut by 2 bases, the J end by 2 bases, with 5 bases between. Germline values: CDR1 MNHNS, CDR2 SASEGT. The CDR3 is 13 residues long.